Following are 15 T cell receptor beta chains from one sample sequenced in a study of T cell responses to AZD1222 COVID-19 vaccine. This table comes from immunoSEQ multiplex PCR, and its TCRdb copy is limited to in-frame clones, with some not included. The top ten hold around 3.5% of the sample, which has 95,000 or so clones, about 88% seen once. This material consisted of peripheral blood, taken on day 0 of AZD1222 vaccination. The origin of the receptors is an adult in good health.

The chain has TRBV7-8 and TRBJ2-7; 13 bases fit TRBD2. CDR3 size: 14 residues. Germline V gene data show CDR1 as SGHVS and CDR2 as FQNEAQ. Unmatched junction bases numbered 8, after V lost 6 bases and J lost 9 bases. CDR3 region: CASSSGTSGAGQYF. In DNA form, the CDR3 reads TGTGCCAGCAGTTCCGGGACTAGCGGGGCGGGGCAGTACTTC.

The chain is built from TRBV12-3 or TRBV12-4 and TRBJ1-2, with D unclear. V lost 4 bases and J lost 7, with 10 bases in between. The CDR3 has 12 amino acids. CDR3 sequence (DNA): TGTGCCAGCAGTTCTTGGGAAGGTGGCTACACCTTC. It codes for CASSSWEGGYTF.

The chain recombines TRBV7-2 with TRBJ2-7; D remains ambiguous. This CDR3 has 14 residues. CDR1 is SGHTA and CDR2 is FQGNSA in the germline V gene. Trimming stripped 0 bases from V and 0 bases from J, with 6 bases between. Written as DNA, the CDR3 is TGTGCCAGCAGCTTAGCGGCTCACTCCTACGAGCAGTACTTC. Residues: CASSLAAHSYEQYF.

V is TRBV5-1 and J is TRBJ1-3; no clear D gene. Per the germline V gene, CDR1 is SGHRS and CDR2 is YFSETQ. V was clipped by 0 bases and J by 0 bases, with 10 bases between them. The CDR3 runs 16 residues. CDR3 in DNA: TGCGCCAGCAGCTTGGTTACCCCAAGCTCTGGAAACACCATATATTTT. Translating gives CASSLVTPSSGNTIYF.

This rearrangement joins TRBV4-1 to TRBJ1-6; the D is unclear. V shed 1 base and J shed 12 bases, with 16 bases lying between them. CDR3 size: 15 residues. Germline CDR1 and CDR2: MGHRA and YSYEKL. CDR3 residues: CASSQADGGLEPLHF. CDR3 coding DNA: TGCGCCAGCAGCCAAGCGGACGGAGGTTTGGAACCCCTCCACTTT.

Comments on this clone: Within the sample, other DNA sequences also encode this same CDR3. The chain joins TRBV3-1 (or the pseudogene TRBV3-2) to TRBJ1-5; 9 nucleotides line up with TRBD1. The CDR3 extends over 15 amino acids. The V gene's germline CDR1 is LGHDT and CDR2 YNNKEL (reference sequence). J gave up 1 base and V 3 bases, and 1 base lay outside the gene matches. Written as DNA, the CDR3 is TGTGCCAGCAGCCAGGACAGGGGAAGCAATCAGCCCCAGCATTTT. Protein: CASSQDRGSNQPQHF.

V is TRBV7-2 and J is TRBJ2-4; 8 nucleotides align to TRBD1. The ends lost 5 bases at V and 13 bases at J; junction bases unmatched: 4. The CDR3 runs to 11 residues. Germline V CDR1 and CDR2: SGHTA, FQGNSA. The CDR3 DNA reads TGTGCCAGCAGCCCAGGGGGCGCACAGTACTTC. This encodes CASSPGGAQYF.

V usage is TRBV19 and J usage is TRBJ2-7; D possibly matches TRBD1 or TRBD2 (5 bases each). The CDR3 extends over 12 amino acids. Trimming shortened V by 4 bases and J by 2 bases, and 6 bases separated the two germline ends. Germline V gives CDR1 LNHDA, CDR2 SQIVND (reference sequence). CDR3 sequence: CASSRDAYEQYF. The CDR3 region has the DNA TGTGCCAGTAGTAGGGACGCCTACGAGCAGTACTTC. Filled out from reference TRBV19 and TRBJ2-7, the complete variable domain reads DGGITQSPKYLFRKEGQNVTLSCEQNLNHDAMYWYRQDPGQGLRLIYYSQIVNDFQKGDIAEGYSVSREKKESFPLTVTSAQKNPTAFYLCASSRDAYEQYFGPGTRLTVT.

The rearrangement uses TRBV5-8 and TRBJ2-3, with TRBD2 matching over 14 bases. The CDR3 loop spans 16 amino acids. Per the germline V gene, CDR1 is SGHTS and CDR2 is YDEGEE. J gave up 3 bases and V 3 bases, and 3 bases lay outside the gene matches. CDR3 bases: TGTGCCAGCAGCTCCCGGACTAGCGGGGGGACAGATACGCAGTATTTT. It yields the protein CASSSRTSGGTDTQYF.

This clone was counted only a few times. The J gene is TRBJ1-4, the V gene TRBV19; D remains ambiguous. The CDR3 extends over 14 amino acids. Germline V gene lookup returns CDR1 LNHDA and CDR2 SQIVND (reference sequence). Deletions cut 3 bases from V and 6 bases from J, with 11 bases between. In DNA form, the CDR3 reads TGTGCCAGTAGTATCACCGGAGCAGATGAAAAACTGTTTTTT. This translates into CASSITGADEKLFF.

This clone was detected only a few times. The chain combines TRBV4-3 with TRBJ1-2; possible D gene TRBD1, 5 bases. Germline lookup yields CDR1 LGHNA and CDR2 YSLEER. CDR3 length: 16 amino acids. Trimming pared 1 base from V and 0 bases from J, leaving 12 bases between. The CDR3 reads CASSQAGDRANYGYTF. The CDR3 nucleotides are TGCGCCAGCAGCCAAGCCGGGGACCGAGCTAACTATGGCTACACCTTC.

The chain couples TRBV6-5 to TRBJ1-5, with a tentative D call TRBD1 (6 bases). This CDR3 spans 13 amino acids. Germline V gene lookup returns CDR1 MNHEY and CDR2 SVGAGI. Trimming cost V 2 bases and J 7 bases, with 9 bases left between them. DNA of the CDR3: TGTGCCAGCAGTTACGGGGGGGCCCAGCCCCAGCATTTT. This encodes CASSYGGAQPQHF.

The V call is TRBV12-5, the J call TRBJ2-7, with D hard to call. Trimming left V 2 bases short and J 3 bases short, with 2 bases between. The CDR3 is 11 residues long. CDR1 and CDR2 (germline): LGHNT, FRNRAP. The CDR3, as DNA: TGTGCTAGTGGTTTGAACTACGAGCAGTACTTC. Translated, it gives CASGLNYEQYF.

V gene TRBV10-3 combines with J gene TRBJ1-6; TRBD1 might be the D (6 bases). V lost 11 bases and J lost 8, with 16 bases in between. Germline V gene sequence: CDR1 ENHRY, CDR2 SYGVKD. The CDR3 has 13 residues. CDR3 amino acids: CAVSGQGDSPLHF. In DNA form, the CDR3 reads TGTGCCGTGTCGGGACAAGGTGATTCACCCCTCCACTTT.

This chain connects TRBV5-1 to TRBJ2-4; D is perhaps TRBD1 or TRBD2 (6 bases each). The CDR3 is 15 residues long. V was trimmed by 0 bases and J by 6 bases, leaving 13 bases between them. Germline V gene lookup returns CDR1 SGHRS and CDR2 YFSETQ. The CDR3 bases are TGCGCCAGCAGCTTGGCTCTGGGGGGCGGAAACATTCAGTACTTC. This translates into CASSLALGGGNIQYF. The full variable domain, in which reference TRBV5-1 and TRBJ2-4 provide the parts outside the CDR3, is KAGVTQTPRYLIKTRGQQVTLSCSPISGHRSVSWYQQTPGQGLQFLFEYFSETQRNKGNFPGRFSGRQFSNSRSEMNVSTLELGDSALYLCASSLALGGGNIQYFGAGTRLSVL.